Given below is one T cell receptor (beta chain) in context. Antigen: not known. CDR1 is SGDLS, CDR2 YYNGEE, per germline. The V gene lost 2 bases and the J gene lost 1 base, with 19 bases spanning the gap. This CDR3 has 17 amino acids. This sample is drawn from a study of shared clonotypes between healthy human individuals. Study results and caveats: Exclusively blood specimens were collected; tissue repertoires likely differ.

Profiling relied on immunoSEQ multiplex PCR, and the TCRdb table lists in-frame clones only, not all of them. Among about 480,000 clones, 60% to 80% were seen once, and the ten largest hold roughly an eighth. This receptor was taken from a woman in her thirties or forties in good health. Some clones in this sample may be carry-over from other donors' samples. This sequence joins TRBV9 and TRBJ2-7, with a tentative D call TRBD1 (6 bases). Sequenced input: PBMCs. The CDR3 reads CASSVGLSSQGSYEQYF. As DNA, the CDR3 is TGTGCCAGCAGCGTCGGGCTCTCCTCCCAGGGGTCCTACGAGCAGTACTTC.